This T cell receptor beta chain stems from a study of shared T cell receptors in the human thymus. The assay was immunoSEQ multiplex PCR, and TCRdb's table has in-frame clones only and misses some. In the table there are some 640,000 clones, 70% to 90% of which are singletons. The same data also contributed to another study, on human thymus T cells. From that study: Serving as donors were healthy Finnish infants, each of whom was having open corrective surgery for congenital heart defects. Surgeons resected thymus tissue during corrective heart surgery. Repertoires sampled from thymus and blood appeared biased in V and J gene usage.

The sequenced sample was thymocytes. This clonotype was sampled from a boy under two years old with a congenital heart defect.

The CDR3 DNA reads as TGCGCCAGCAGCCACCCCCTCGGGGACAGAGGATCACCCCTCCACTTT. Translating gives CASSHPLGDRGSPLHF. This chain uses TRBV4-1 with TRBJ1-6; 7 nucleotides agree with TRBD1. The CDR3 is 16 residues long. The germline gives CDR1 MGHRA, CDR2 YSYEKL. V lost 3 bases and J lost 10; bases outside the gene matches: 12.